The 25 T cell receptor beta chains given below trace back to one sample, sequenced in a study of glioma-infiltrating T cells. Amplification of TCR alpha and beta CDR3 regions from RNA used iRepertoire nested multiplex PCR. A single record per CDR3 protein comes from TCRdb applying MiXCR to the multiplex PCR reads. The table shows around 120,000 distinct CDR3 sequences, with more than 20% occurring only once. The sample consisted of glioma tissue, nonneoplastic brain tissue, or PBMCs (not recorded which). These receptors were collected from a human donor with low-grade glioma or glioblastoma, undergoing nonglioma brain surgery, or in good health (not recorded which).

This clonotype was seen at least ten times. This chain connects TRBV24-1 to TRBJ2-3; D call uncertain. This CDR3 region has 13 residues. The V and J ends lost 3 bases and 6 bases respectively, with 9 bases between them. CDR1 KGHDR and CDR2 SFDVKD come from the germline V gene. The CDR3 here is CATSDPYRDTQYF. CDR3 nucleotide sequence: TGTGCCACCAGTGATCCCTACCGGGATACGCAGTATTTT.

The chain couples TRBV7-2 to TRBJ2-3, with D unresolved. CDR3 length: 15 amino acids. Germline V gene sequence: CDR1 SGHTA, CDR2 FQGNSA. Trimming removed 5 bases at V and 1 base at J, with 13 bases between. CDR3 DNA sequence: TGTGCCAGCAGCATCGGTGTAATCCGCACAGATACGCAGTATTTT. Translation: CASSIGVIRTDTQYF.

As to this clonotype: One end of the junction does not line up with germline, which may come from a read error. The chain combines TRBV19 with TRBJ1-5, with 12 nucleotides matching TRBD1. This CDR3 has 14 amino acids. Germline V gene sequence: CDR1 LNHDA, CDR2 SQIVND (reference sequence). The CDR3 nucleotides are TGTGCCAGCACCGGGACAGGGGGCAATCAGGCCCAGCATTTT. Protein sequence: CASTGTGGNQAQHF.

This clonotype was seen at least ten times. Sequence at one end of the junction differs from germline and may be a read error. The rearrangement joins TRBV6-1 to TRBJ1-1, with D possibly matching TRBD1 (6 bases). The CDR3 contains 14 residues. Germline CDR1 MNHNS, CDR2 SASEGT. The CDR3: CASREGQLNTEAFF. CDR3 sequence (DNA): TGTGCCAGCAGAGAAGGACAGCTGAACACTGAAGCTTTCTTT.

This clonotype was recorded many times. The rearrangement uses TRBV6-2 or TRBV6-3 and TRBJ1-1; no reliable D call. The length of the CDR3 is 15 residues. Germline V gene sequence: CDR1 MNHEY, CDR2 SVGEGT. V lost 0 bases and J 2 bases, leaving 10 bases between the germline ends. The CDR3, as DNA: TGTGCCAGCAGTTACTCGCCCGGCCGAAACACTGAAGCTTTCTTT. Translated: CASSYSPGRNTEAFF.

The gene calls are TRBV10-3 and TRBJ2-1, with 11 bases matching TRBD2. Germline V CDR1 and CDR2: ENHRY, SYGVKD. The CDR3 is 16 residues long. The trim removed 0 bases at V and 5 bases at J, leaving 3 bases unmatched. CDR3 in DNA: TGTGCCATCAGTGAGTCGGCGACTAGCGGGGACAATGAGCAGTTCTTC. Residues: CAISESATSGDNEQFF.

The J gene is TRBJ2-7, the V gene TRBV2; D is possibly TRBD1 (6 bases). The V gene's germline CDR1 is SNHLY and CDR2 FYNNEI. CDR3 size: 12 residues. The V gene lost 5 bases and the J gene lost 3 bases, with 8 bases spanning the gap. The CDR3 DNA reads TGTGCCAGCAGTCAGGACAGCTACGAGCAGTACGTC. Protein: CASSQDSYEQYV.

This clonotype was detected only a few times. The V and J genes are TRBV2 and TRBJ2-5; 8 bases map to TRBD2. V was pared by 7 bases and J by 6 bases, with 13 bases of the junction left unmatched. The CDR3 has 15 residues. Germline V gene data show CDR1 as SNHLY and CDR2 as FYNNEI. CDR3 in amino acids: CASTTEGAGGKTQYF. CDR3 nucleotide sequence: TGTGCCAGCACCACAGAAGGGGCGGGGGGAAAGACCCAGTACTTC.

This CDR3 reads CSAREGRGRFYGYTF. The CDR3 DNA follows: TGCAGTGCTAGAGAGGGCAGGGGGCGATTCTATGGCTACACCTTC. The chain employs TRBV20-1 and TRBJ1-2, with 8 bases aligning to TRBD1. The junction had 7 bases not matched to a gene; V was cut back by 0 bases and J by 4 bases. Germline CDR1 and CDR2: DFQATT and SNEGSKA (reference sequence). The CDR3 consists of 15 residues.

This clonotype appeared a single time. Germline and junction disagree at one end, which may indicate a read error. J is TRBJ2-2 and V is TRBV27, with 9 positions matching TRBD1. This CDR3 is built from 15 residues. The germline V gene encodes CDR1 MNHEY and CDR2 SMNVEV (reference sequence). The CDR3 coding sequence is TGTGCCAGCCTGCCGGGACAGGGTAACACCGGGGAGCCGTTTTTT. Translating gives CASLPGQGNTGEPFF.

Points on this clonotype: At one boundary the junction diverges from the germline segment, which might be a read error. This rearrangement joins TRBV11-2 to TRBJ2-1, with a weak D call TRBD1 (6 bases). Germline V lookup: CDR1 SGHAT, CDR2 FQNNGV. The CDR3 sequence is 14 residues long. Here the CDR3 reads CASSSGTFYNEQFF. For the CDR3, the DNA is TGCGCCAGCAGTTCTGGGACATTCTACAATGAGCAGTTCTTC. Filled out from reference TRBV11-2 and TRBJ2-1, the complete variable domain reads EAGVAQSPRYKIIEKRQSVAFWCNPISGHATLYWYQQILGQGPKLLIQFQNNGVVDDSQLPKDRFSAERLKGVDSTLKIQPAKLEDSAVYLCASSSGTFYNEQFFGPGTRLTVL.

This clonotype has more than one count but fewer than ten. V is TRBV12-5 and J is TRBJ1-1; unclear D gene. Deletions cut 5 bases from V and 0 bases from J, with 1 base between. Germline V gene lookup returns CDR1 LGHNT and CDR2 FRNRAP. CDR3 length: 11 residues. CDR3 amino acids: CASGMNTEAFF. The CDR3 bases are TGTGCTAGTGGTATGAACACTGAAGCTTTCTTT.

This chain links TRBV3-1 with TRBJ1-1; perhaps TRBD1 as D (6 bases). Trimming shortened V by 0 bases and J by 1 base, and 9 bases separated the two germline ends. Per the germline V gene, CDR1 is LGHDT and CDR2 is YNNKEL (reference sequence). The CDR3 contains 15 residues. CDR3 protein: CASSQDQTGNTEAFF. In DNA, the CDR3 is TGTGCCAGCAGCCAAGATCAGACAGGGAACACTGAAGCTTTCTTT.

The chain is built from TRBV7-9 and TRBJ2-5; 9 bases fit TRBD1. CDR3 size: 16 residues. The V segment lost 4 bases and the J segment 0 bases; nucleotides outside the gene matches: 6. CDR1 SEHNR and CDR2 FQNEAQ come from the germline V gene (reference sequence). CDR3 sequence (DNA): TGTGCCAGCAGCTGGCCGGGACAGGGAGACCAAGAGACCCAGTACTTC. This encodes CASSWPGQGDQETQYF.

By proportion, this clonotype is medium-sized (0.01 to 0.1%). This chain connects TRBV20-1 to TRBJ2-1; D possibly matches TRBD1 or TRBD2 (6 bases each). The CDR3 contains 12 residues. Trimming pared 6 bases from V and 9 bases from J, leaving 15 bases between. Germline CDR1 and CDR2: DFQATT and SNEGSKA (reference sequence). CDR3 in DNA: TGCAGTGCGGGCCGGGGGACAACTGAGCAGTTCTTC. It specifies CSAGRGTTEQFF.

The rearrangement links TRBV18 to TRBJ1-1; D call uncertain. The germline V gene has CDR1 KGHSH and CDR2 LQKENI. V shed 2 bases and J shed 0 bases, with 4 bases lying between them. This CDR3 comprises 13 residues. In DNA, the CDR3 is TGTGCCAGCTCACCATCCTTGAACACTGAAGCTTTCTTT. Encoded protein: CASSPSLNTEAFF.

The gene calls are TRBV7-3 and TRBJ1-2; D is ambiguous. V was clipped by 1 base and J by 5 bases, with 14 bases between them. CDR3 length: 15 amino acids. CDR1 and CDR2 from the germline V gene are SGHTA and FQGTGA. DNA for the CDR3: TGTGCCAGCAGCTTAAGTCCCGAGGACCGATATGGCTACACCTTC. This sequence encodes CASSLSPEDRYGYTF.

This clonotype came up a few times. CDR3 sequence reads: CASSQGGFPQNTGELFF. The CDR3 coding sequence is TGTGCCAGCAGCCAAGGCGGCTTTCCGCAAAACACCGGGGAGCTGTTTTTT. The gene calls are TRBV3-1 and TRBJ2-2; D remains ambiguous. The germline gives CDR1 LGHDT, CDR2 YNNKEL (reference sequence). The V end was cut by 1 base, the J end by 2 bases, with 14 bases between. The CDR3 runs 17 residues.

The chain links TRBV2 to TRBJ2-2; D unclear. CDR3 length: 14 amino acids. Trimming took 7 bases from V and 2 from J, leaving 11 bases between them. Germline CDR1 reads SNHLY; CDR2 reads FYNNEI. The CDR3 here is CASKETSNTGELFF. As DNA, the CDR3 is TGTGCCAGCAAGGAGACAAGCAACACCGGGGAGCTGTTTTTT.

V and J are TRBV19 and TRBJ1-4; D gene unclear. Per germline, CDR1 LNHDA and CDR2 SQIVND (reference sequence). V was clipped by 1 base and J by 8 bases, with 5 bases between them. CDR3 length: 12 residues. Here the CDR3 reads CASSIVGEKLFF. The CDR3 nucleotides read TGTGCCAGTAGTATAGTGGGGGAAAAACTGTTTTTT.

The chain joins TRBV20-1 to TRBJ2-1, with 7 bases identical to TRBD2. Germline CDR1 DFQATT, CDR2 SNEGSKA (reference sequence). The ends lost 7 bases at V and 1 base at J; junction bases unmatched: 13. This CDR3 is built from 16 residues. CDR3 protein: CSVHRSSGASYNEQFF. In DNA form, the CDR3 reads TGCAGTGTGCACCGGTCGAGCGGGGCATCCTACAATGAGCAGTTCTTC.

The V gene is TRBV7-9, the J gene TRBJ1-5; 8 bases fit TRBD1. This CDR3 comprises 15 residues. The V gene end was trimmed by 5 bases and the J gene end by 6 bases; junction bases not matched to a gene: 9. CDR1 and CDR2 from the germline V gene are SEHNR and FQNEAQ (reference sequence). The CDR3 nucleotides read TGTGCCAGCAGCCCAGGGGCGACAGGGGCTCAGCCCCAGCATTTT. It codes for CASSPGATGAQPQHF. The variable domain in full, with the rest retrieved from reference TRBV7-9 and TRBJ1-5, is DTGVSQNPRHKITKRGQNVTFRCDPISEHNRLYWYRQTLGQGPEFLTYFQNEAQLEKSRLLSDRFSAERPKGSFSTLEIQRTEQGDSAMYLCASSPGATGAQPQHFGDGTRLSIL.

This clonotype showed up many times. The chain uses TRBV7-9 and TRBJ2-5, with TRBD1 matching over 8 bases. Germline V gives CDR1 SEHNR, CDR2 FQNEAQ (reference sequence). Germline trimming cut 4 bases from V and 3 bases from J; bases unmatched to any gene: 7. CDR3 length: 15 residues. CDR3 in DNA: TGTGCCAGCAGCTGGAAGGGGACAGGAGAAGAGACCCAGTACTTC. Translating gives CASSWKGTGEETQYF.

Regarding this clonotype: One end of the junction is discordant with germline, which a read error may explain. Written as DNA, the CDR3 is TGTGCCAGCAGCCCTCAGGGTTGGGCTGAAGCCTTCTTT. This encodes CASSPQGWAEAFF. The J gene is TRBJ1-1, the V gene TRBV3-1; tentative D call: TRBD1 (5 bases). The CDR3 contains 13 residues. Germline CDR1 and CDR2: LGHDT and YNNKEL (reference sequence).

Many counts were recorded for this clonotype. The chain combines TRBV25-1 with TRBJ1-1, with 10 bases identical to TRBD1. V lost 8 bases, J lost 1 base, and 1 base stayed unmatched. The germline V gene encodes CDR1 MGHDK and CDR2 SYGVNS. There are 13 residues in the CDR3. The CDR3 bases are TGTGCCAGCGGACAGGGGGGGAACACTGAAGCTTTCTTT. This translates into CASGQGGNTEAFF.